This T cell receptor (beta chain) was captured in a study of blood T cell repertoires in COVID-19. For the study at large: In each case, the material was cDNA or gDNA derived from T cells, B-cell-depleted T cells, or PBMCs.

The CDR3 is made up of 15 amino acids. V was shortened by 3 bases and J by 0 bases, with 12 bases between the two germline ends. Germline assignment: CDR1 MDHEN and CDR2 SYDVKM. Authors' data handling: Estimation of nucleated cell counts relied on the amplification of reference gene primers. TCRdb's table, derived via immunoSEQ multiplex PCR, lists solely in-frame clones and lacks some. V and J calls and clone size are given by that table; D and trimming were obtained from the DNA. The profile shows 97,000 or so clones, 70% to 85% of them singletons. Material: peripheral blood. This receptor was taken from a man between 70 and 80 years old with active or convalescent COVID-19. The chain is built from TRBV28 and TRBJ2-7, with D unresolved. CDR3 sequence (DNA): TGTGCCAGCAGTTTTACCGGTGTTGGCTCCTACGAGCAGTACTTC. Translated, it gives CASSFTGVGSYEQYF.